This T cell receptor (beta chain) was sequenced in a study of Ad26.COV2.S vaccination and SARS-CoV-2 variants. Whole-study context: Donor was one of the participants in the Ad26.COV2.S arm of the COV1001 trial. Intramuscular Ad26.COV2.S at 5x10^10 or 1x10^11 viral particles.

Sequencing was performed with immunoSEQ multiplex PCR; in TCRdb, only in-frame clones are kept and a portion is missing. The sample records hundreds of thousands of clones, 89% being singletons. V shed 4 bases, J shed 15 bases, and the junction held 8 bases outside the gene matches. CDR1 and CDR2 (germline): LGHDT, YNNKEL (reference sequence). The CDR3 totals 12 residues. Treatment here: some 20 received Ad26.COV2.S at low or high dose, single or two shots; about five received placebo; per-sample allocation not given. Material that was analyzed had been drawn on day 63 after the first vaccine or placebo injection.

This clonotype was sampled from a person between 18 and 65 years old who received the Ad26.COV2.S COVID-19 vaccine or a placebo. The source was peripheral blood, collected in a trial of Ad26.COV2.S vaccine versus placebo. J is TRBJ2-1 and V is TRBV3-1 (or the pseudogene TRBV3-2); 8 bases are a match to TRBD2. Written as DNA, the CDR3 is TGTGCCAGCAGCCCAGGGACTAGAACTACGTTCTTC. Encoded protein: CASSPGTRTTFF.